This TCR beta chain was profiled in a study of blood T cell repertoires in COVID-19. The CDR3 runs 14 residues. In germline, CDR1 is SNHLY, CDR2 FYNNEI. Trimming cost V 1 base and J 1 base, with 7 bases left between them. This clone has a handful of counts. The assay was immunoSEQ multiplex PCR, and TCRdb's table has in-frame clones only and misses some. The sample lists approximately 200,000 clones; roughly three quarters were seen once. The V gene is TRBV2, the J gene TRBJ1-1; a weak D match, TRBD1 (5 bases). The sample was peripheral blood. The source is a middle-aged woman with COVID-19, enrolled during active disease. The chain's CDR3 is CASSEGRGNTEAFF. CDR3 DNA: TGTGCCAGCAGTGAAGGGAGGGGGAACACTGAAGCTTTCTTT.